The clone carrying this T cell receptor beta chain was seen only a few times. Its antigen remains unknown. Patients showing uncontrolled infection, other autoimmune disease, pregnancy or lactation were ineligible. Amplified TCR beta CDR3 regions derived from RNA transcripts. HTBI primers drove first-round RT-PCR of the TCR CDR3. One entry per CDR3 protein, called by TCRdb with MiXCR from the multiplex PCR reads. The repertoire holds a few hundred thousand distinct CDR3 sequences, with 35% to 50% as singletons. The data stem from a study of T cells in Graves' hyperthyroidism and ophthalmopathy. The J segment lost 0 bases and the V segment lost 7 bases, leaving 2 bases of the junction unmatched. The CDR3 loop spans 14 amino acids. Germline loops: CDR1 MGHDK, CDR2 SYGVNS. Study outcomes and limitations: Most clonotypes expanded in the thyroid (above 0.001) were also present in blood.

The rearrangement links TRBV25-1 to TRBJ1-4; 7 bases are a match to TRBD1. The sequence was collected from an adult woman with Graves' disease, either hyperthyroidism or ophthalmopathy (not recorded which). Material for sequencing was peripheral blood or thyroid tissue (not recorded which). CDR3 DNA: TGTGCCAGCACGACAGGGCCAACTAATGAAAAACTGTTTTTT. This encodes CASTTGPTNEKLFF.